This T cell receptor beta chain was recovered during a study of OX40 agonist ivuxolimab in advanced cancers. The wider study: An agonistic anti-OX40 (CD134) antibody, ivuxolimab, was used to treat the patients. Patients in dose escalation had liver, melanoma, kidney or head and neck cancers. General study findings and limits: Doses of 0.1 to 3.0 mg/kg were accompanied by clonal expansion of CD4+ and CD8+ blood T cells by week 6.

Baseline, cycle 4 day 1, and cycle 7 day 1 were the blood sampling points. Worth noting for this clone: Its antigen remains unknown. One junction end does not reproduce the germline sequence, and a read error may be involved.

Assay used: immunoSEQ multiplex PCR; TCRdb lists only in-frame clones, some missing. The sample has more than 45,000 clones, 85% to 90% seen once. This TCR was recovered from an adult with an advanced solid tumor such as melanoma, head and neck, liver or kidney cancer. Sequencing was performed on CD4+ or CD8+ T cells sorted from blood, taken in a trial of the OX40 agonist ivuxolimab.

CDR3 DNA sequence: TGTGCCGGCAGCCAAGGAATGAAGGGGATGGCTAGCGGGAGAAGCACAGATACGCAGTATTTT. It specifies CAGSQGMKGMASGRSTDTQYF. J is TRBJ2-3 and V is TRBV14; 10 bases map to TRBD2. Germline V lookup: CDR1 SGHDN, CDR2 FVKESK. The CDR3 consists of 21 residues.